The clone carrying this T cell receptor beta chain is termed hyperexpanded. What it binds is not known. In TCRdb, the multiplex PCR reads were re-called with MiXCR into one record per CDR3 protein. Of more than 100 distinct CDR3 sequences in the sample, approximately 12% were seen once. Whole-study results and caveats: Tumor memory CD4+ T cell TCR gene usage was found to cluster with blood and lymph node memory CD4+ cells and with lymph node naive CD4+ cells.

The source material was memory CD4+ T cells sorted from blood. Subset specified: memory CD4+ T cells, CD4+CD45RO+CD25-. This TCR was sampled from a female donor with breast cancer.

CDR3: CASWTGDIGYGYTF. The CDR3 nucleotides read TGTGCCAGCTGGACAGGGGACATCGGCTATGGCTACACCTTC. The chain has TRBV12-3 or TRBV12-4 and TRBJ1-2; 9 nucleotides align to TRBD1. J lost 4 bases, V lost 8 bases, and 8 bases had no gene match. The CDR3 is 14 residues long.